The 2 T cell receptor beta chains presented below share a single source sample, sequenced in a study of cytomegalovirus exposure and HLA in healthy donors. Libraries were prepared by immunoSEQ multiplex PCR; TCRdb keeps only in-frame clonotypes and omits some of them. This sample carries some 120,000 clones, over 85% of them seen once, and the ten largest clones take around 3.5%. Material: PBMCs. The receptors were gathered from a man aged 25 to 40 in good health and CMV-seronegative.

The rearrangement uses TRBV6-6 and TRBJ2-1, with D tentatively TRBD2 (6 bases). Trimming cost V 5 bases and J 8 bases, with 22 bases left between them. The CDR3 is made up of 16 amino acids. In germline, CDR1 is MNHNY, CDR2 SVGAGI (reference sequence). The DNA for the CDR3 is TGTGCCAGCAGTAACCGGGACTCCCCAACAGGCTATGAGCAGTTCTTC. Protein product: CASSNRDSPTGYEQFF.

Written as DNA, the CDR3 is TGTGCCAGCAGCAGGAGGGTCAGGTACGAGCAGTACTTC. Translating gives CASSRRVRYEQYF. The rearrangement uses TRBV5-6 and TRBJ2-7; D is possibly TRBD2 (6 bases). CDR3 length: 13 residues. Trimming took 4 bases from V and 4 from J, leaving 12 bases between them. The germline V gene has CDR1 SGHDT and CDR2 YYEEEE.